This T cell receptor beta chain was captured by sequencing in a study of patients and donors after allogeneic stem cell transplantation. This clonotype appeared a few times. TCRdb used MiXCR to reprocess the RT-PCR reads, holding one entry per CDR3 protein. The table lists approximately 250,000 distinct CDR3 sequences, roughly 14% of them singletons. CDR3 length: 16 residues. This TCR came from a human donor who was either an allogeneic HSCT recipient or a stem cell or donor lymphocyte infusion donor (not recorded which). It is not recorded whose cells these are; they may come from a transplant donor. Sequenced material: blood, either unsorted or a sorted T cell fraction (not recorded which). The chain links TRBV21-1 to TRBJ2-5; the D call TRBD1 from the table was never checked on the DNA. TRBV21-1 is annotated as a pseudogene. CDR3 residues: CASSKALQGSGKTQYF. Here the CDR3 DNA reads TGTGCCAGCAGCAAAGCGCTTCAGGGGAGTGGGAAGACCCAGTACTTC.